The 16 T cell receptor beta chains below all came from one sample that was sequenced in a study of memory CD8 T cells in hepatitis C reinfection. Profiling relied on immunoSEQ multiplex PCR, and the TCRdb table lists in-frame clones only, not all of them. The table has some 44,000 clones, roughly nine tenths seen once. Indicated time point: late/post reinfection, 12 to 24 weeks after detection. No in vitro expansion preceded TCR sequencing of the sorted cells. Input material: naive CD8+ T cells sorted from blood. Receptors were obtained from a man aged 18-30 years with hepatitis C virus infection.

The genes are TRBV10-1 and TRBJ2-3; 9 bases map to TRBD1. The CDR3 has 14 amino acids. Losses at the gene ends were 8 bases for V and 6 bases for J; bases not matched to a gene: 9. Germline V CDR1 and CDR2: WNHNN, SYGVQD (reference sequence). CDR3 nucleotides: TGCGCCAGCGGGTCGGGACAGGGATTTGATACGCAGTATTTT. As protein: CASGSGQGFDTQYF.

The chain links TRBV5-1 to TRBJ2-1; 13 bases map to TRBD2. In germline, CDR1 is SGHRS, CDR2 YFSETQ. CDR3 length equals 17 residues. With 0 bases clipped from V and 8 bases from J, the junction kept 8 bases outside the gene matches. CDR3 coding DNA: TGCGCCAGCAGCTTGGTATCTGGGACTAGCGGGGATTATGAGCAGTTCTTC. Amino acids: CASSLVSGTSGDYEQFF. Supplemented by reference TRBV5-1 and TRBJ2-1, the full variable domain reads KAGVTQTPRYLIKTRGQQVTLSCSPISGHRSVSWYQQTPGQGLQFLFEYFSETQRNKGNFPGRFSGRQFSNSRSEMNVSTLELGDSALYLCASSLVSGTSGDYEQFFGPGTRLTVL.

This sequence joins TRBV4-1 and TRBJ1-1; no reliable D call. CDR1 MGHRA and CDR2 YSYEKL come from the germline V gene. Trimming stripped 0 bases from V and 3 bases from J, with 17 bases between. The CDR3 extends over 17 amino acids. Written as DNA, the CDR3 is TGCGCCAGCAGCCAAGACAAGGGCGGCGTGAGGGACACTGAAGCTTTCTTT. It specifies CASSQDKGGVRDTEAFF.

The chain combines TRBV11-3 with TRBJ2-7; the match to TRBD2 covers 14 bases. Germline assignment: CDR1 SGHNT and CDR2 YENEEA. The V segment lost 5 bases and the J segment 6 bases; nucleotides outside the gene matches: 12. This CDR3 region has 17 residues. CDR3 region: CASSPLGTSGSVCEQYF. Here the CDR3 DNA reads TGTGCCAGCAGCCCACTTGGGACTAGCGGGAGTGTATGCGAGCAGTACTTC.

In its sample, this clone was seen once. This chain links TRBV27 with TRBJ2-7; 8 bases agree with TRBD2. V was pared by 6 bases and J by 4 bases, with 11 bases of the junction left unmatched. The CDR3 is made up of 15 amino acids. Germline V CDR1 and CDR2: MNHEY, SMNVEV (reference sequence). CDR3 protein: CASSLAHSGKYEQYF. Written as DNA, the CDR3 is TGTGCCAGCAGCCTGGCACATAGCGGGAAGTACGAGCAGTACTTC.

The chain recombines TRBV11-2 with TRBJ2-5; 9 positions agree with TRBD2. Trimming took 10 bases from V and 2 from J; bases not matched to a gene: 5. Germline CDR1 reads SGHAT; CDR2 reads FQNNGV. The CDR3 is made up of 13 amino acids. The CDR3 region is CATREGEQETQYF. DNA of the CDR3: TGTGCCACGCGGGAGGGGGAACAAGAGACCCAGTACTTC. Complete variable domain (other parts from reference TRBV11-2 and TRBJ2-5): EAGVAQSPRYKIIEKRQSVAFWCNPISGHATLYWYQQILGQGPKLLIQFQNNGVVDDSQLPKDRFSAERLKGVDSTLKIQPAKLEDSAVYLCATREGEQETQYFGPGTRLLVL.

V gene TRBV27 combines with J gene TRBJ2-1; D unresolved. Trimming left V 4 bases short and J 6 bases short, with 7 bases between. The CDR3 consists of 12 residues. The germline V gene has CDR1 MNHEY and CDR2 SMNVEV (reference sequence). In DNA, the CDR3 is TGTGCCAGCAGTTGGTCGGGCAATGAGCAGTTCTTC. Its protein is CASSWSGNEQFF.

Only a few counts were recorded for this clone. J is TRBJ1-4 and V is TRBV7-6; tentative D call: TRBD1 (6 bases). Trimming removed 4 bases from V and 5 bases from J, with 11 bases in between. CDR1 is SGHVS and CDR2 is FNYEAQ in the germline V gene. The CDR3 is 14 residues long. CDR3 protein: CASSSGQLNEKLFF. The CDR3 nucleotides are TGTGCCAGCAGCTCCGGACAGCTGAATGAAAAACTGTTTTTT.

The chain links TRBV5-5 to TRBJ1-1; TRBD1 matches at 11 bases. The ends lost 3 bases at V and 8 bases at J; junction bases unmatched: 9. Germline V gene sequence: CDR1 SGHKS, CDR2 YYEKEE (reference sequence). The CDR3 totals 15 residues. Written as DNA, the CDR3 is TGTGCCAGCAGCTGGAATCCGGGACAGGGGGGAGAAGCTTTCTTT. Translating it yields CASSWNPGQGGEAFF.

CDR3 nucleotides: TGCGCCAGCAGCCGCCGGACGAATTTGGTGCATCACGGGGTCTACAATGAGCAGTTCTTC. Translated: CASSRRTNLVHHGVYNEQFF. The chain is built from TRBV4-1 and TRBJ2-1; D possibly corresponds to TRBD2 (5 bases). The CDR3 runs 20 residues. V lost 4 bases and J lost 3, with 28 bases in between. From germline, CDR1 is MGHRA and CDR2 YSYEKL.

The chain recombines TRBV27 with TRBJ2-3, with D perhaps matching TRBD2 (6 bases). The CDR3 has 17 residues. Trimming removed 2 bases at V and 4 bases at J, with 19 bases between. Germline V gene data show CDR1 as MNHEY and CDR2 as SMNVEV (reference sequence). The CDR3 protein is CASSLGLGRDVADTQYF. The CDR3 nucleotides read TGTGCCAGCAGTTTAGGGCTAGGGCGGGACGTCGCAGATACGCAGTATTTT.

This clone was picked up a small number of times. In DNA, the CDR3 is TGCGCCAGCAGCTGGGGGACAGGGGATACCTACGAGCAGTACTTC. It codes for CASSWGTGDTYEQYF. V usage is TRBV5-1 and J usage is TRBJ2-7; the match to TRBD1 covers 10 bases. The CDR3 runs 15 residues. The V gene's germline CDR1 is SGHRS and CDR2 YFSETQ. Trimming removed 3 bases from V and 2 bases from J; junction bases left unmatched: 5.

This clone was counted only a few times. The chain carries TRBV5-6 and TRBJ1-1, with unresolved D. The V end lost 3 bases, the J end lost 0 bases, and 6 bases lay between the germline ends. There are 13 residues in the CDR3. The germline V gene has CDR1 SGHDT and CDR2 YYEEEE. Here the CDR3 reads CASSWGVNTEAFF. The CDR3 nucleotides read TGTGCCAGCAGCTGGGGAGTGAACACTGAAGCTTTCTTT.

V is TRBV29-1 and J is TRBJ2-7, with 10 bases identical to TRBD1. CDR3 length: 14 amino acids. Germline V gene sequence: CDR1 SQVTM, CDR2 ANQGSEA. V lost 0 bases and J lost 4; bases outside the gene matches: 3. CDR3 in DNA: TGCAGCGTTGAAGATCCGGGACAGGGGTACGAGCAGTACTTC. It yields the protein CSVEDPGQGYEQYF.

The gene calls are TRBV6-1 and TRBJ2-7; possibly TRBD2 for D (6 bases). Germline values: CDR1 MNHNS, CDR2 SASEGT. This CDR3 is 13 amino acids long. V gave up 5 bases and J gave up 4 bases, with 12 bases separating them. This chain's CDR3 is CASSLLAAYEQYF. The CDR3 DNA follows: TGTGCCAGCAGTTTACTAGCAGCTTACGAGCAGTACTTC.

Remarks on this clone: At one of its ends the junction is not consistent with the germline gene, which may arise from a read error. The chain has TRBV7-2 and TRBJ2-7; TRBD2 matches 9 bases. Germline CDR1 and CDR2: SGHTA and FQGNSA. The CDR3 length is 17 residues. The CDR3 region has the DNA TGTGCCAGCAGCTTTCTCCACGAGCGGGAGGACTCCCACGAGCAGTACTTC. It codes for CASSFLHEREDSHEQYF.